The 27 T cell receptor beta chains below were found in one sample sequenced in a study of blood T cell repertoires in COVID-19. Clones were read by immunoSEQ multiplex PCR, and TCRdb kept only the in-frame ones, dropping some. This sample has a few hundred thousand clones, with less than 90% found just once. What was sequenced was peripheral blood. The receptors here all came from a man between 60 and 75 years old with acute or convalescent COVID-19.

The chain carries TRBV5-8 and TRBJ2-7; D not certain. The CDR3 extends over 18 amino acids. The germline gives CDR1 SGHTS, CDR2 YDEGEE. V was pared by 1 base and J by 0 bases, with 20 bases between. Here the CDR3 reads CASSLSPPSIRLSYEQYF. The DNA for the CDR3 is TGTGCCAGCAGCTTGAGCCCACCCAGCATTCGACTCTCCTACGAGCAGTACTTC. Combining the CDR3 with reference TRBV5-8 and TRBJ2-7 gives the whole variable domain EAGVTQSPTHLIKTRGQQATLRCSPISGHTSVYWYQQALGLGLQFLLWYDEGEERNRGNFPPRFSGRQFPNYSSELNVNALELEDSALYLCASSLSPPSIRLSYEQYFGPGTRLTVT.

The chain employs TRBV2 and TRBJ1-2; weak D call: TRBD1 (5 bases). V gave up 6 bases and J gave up 7 bases, with 21 bases separating them. This CDR3 comprises 15 residues. Germline V gene data show CDR1 as SNHLY and CDR2 as FYNNEI. This CDR3 reads CASSPLRRLGGGYTF. The CDR3 DNA sequence: TGTGCCAGCAGCCCCCTCCGCCGGTTGGGGGGTGGCTACACCTTC.

V usage is TRBV27 and J usage is TRBJ2-5, with 8 bases matching TRBD1. Germline CDR1 is MNHEY and CDR2 is SMNVEV (reference sequence). The ends lost 5 bases at V and 0 bases at J; junction bases unmatched: 2. The CDR3 totals 14 residues. The CDR3 region is CASSRTGYQETQYF. The DNA of the CDR3 is TGTGCCAGCAGTCGGACAGGGTACCAAGAGACCCAGTACTTC.

In this sample, this clone turned up a few times. Written as DNA, the CDR3 is TGTGCCAGCAGCCCCCTTACGGGGTCAAGCACTGAAGCTTTCTTT. This codes for CASSPLTGSSTEAFF. The chain is built from TRBV9 and TRBJ1-1, with no clear D. V dropped 4 bases and J dropped 4 bases, with 17 bases sitting between them. The CDR3 runs 15 residues. Germline CDR1 reads SGDLS; CDR2 reads YYNGEE.

The chain joins TRBV4-2 to TRBJ2-7, with TRBD2 matching over 7 bases. Germline-derived CDR1 and CDR2 are LGHNA and YNFKEQ. CDR3 length equals 14 residues. After removal of 2 bases from V and 3 bases from J, the junction contained 4 bases not matched to a gene. The CDR3 DNA is TGTGCCAGCAGCCAAAGCGGGATGGTCTACGAGCAGTACTTC. Its protein is CASSQSGMVYEQYF.

CDR3 DNA: TGTGCCAGCTCACTACCGGGACAGGGGGCTAATACGCAGTATTTT. Protein product: CASSLPGQGANTQYF. V usage is TRBV18 and J usage is TRBJ2-3; 12 nucleotides line up with TRBD1. CDR3 size: 15 residues. Germline loops: CDR1 KGHSH, CDR2 LQKENI. Germline trimming cut 4 bases from V and 7 bases from J; bases unmatched to any gene: 6.

This chain connects TRBV6-2 or TRBV6-3 to TRBJ2-2; 12 nucleotides match TRBD2. Unmatched junction bases numbered 12, after V lost 0 bases and J lost 1 base. CDR3 length equals 21 residues. Germline values: CDR1 MNHEY, CDR2 SVGEGT. CDR3 nucleotides: TGTGCCAGCAGTTACTCTGCCCTCAGAGGACTAGCGGGAATGAACACCGGGGAGCTGTTTTTT. Translated, it gives CASSYSALRGLAGMNTGELFF.

The V and J genes are TRBV30 and TRBJ2-7, with a tentative D call TRBD2 (6 bases). There are 17 residues in the CDR3. Trimming cost V 2 bases and J 3 bases, with 23 bases left between them. Germline V lookup: CDR1 GTSNPN, CDR2 SVGIG (reference sequence). The CDR3 reads CAWSPLPLARSVYEQYF. In DNA form, the CDR3 reads TGTGCCTGGAGTCCCCTCCCCCTAGCGAGGTCTGTCTACGAGCAGTACTTC. The entire variable domain, with the rest obtained from reference TRBV30 and TRBJ2-7, is as follows: SQTIHQWPATLVQPVGSPLSLECTVEGTSNPNLYWYRQAAGRGLQLLFYSVGIGQISSEVPQNLSASRPQDRQFILSSKKLLLSDSGFYLCAWSPLPLARSVYEQYFGPGTRLTVT.

The table lists this clone with a count of one. V is TRBV28 and J is TRBJ1-1, with D perhaps matching TRBD1 (6 bases). CDR1 is MDHEN and CDR2 is SYDVKM in the germline V gene. This CDR3 spans 13 amino acids. Trimming removed 5 bases from V and 5 bases from J, with 12 bases in between. The CDR3 loop is CASSLTGLTEAFF. The CDR3 DNA sequence: TGTGCCAGCAGTCTAACAGGGTTAACTGAAGCTTTCTTT.

The chain links TRBV20-1 to TRBJ2-1; maybe TRBD2 (5 bases). The CDR3 has 9 amino acids. Germline V gene lookup returns CDR1 DFQATT and CDR2 SNEGSKA (reference sequence). The CDR3 loop is CRSGHEQFF. The CDR3 DNA reads TGCAGGAGCGGCCATGAGCAGTTCTTC.

The chain is built from TRBV10-2 and TRBJ2-3; tentatively, D is TRBD2 (5 bases). The germline CDR1 and CDR2 sequences are WSHSY and SAAADI. V lost 6 bases and J lost 2, with 15 bases in between. The CDR3 spans 15 residues. CDR3 region: CASRAVSGPTDTQYF. In DNA, the CDR3 is TGCGCCAGCAGGGCGGTCAGCGGACCCACAGATACGCAGTATTTT.

Remarks on this clone: Its ends do not fully match the called genes, so a read error is possible. This rearrangement joins TRBV7-7 to TRBJ1-1; possibly TRBD1 for D (6 bases). Germline CDR1 reads SSHAT; CDR2 reads FNYEAQ (reference sequence). This CDR3 region has 13 residues. CDR3 DNA sequence: TGTGCTAGCAGCCCGACAGGAGGCACTGAAGCTTTCTTT. Translation gives CASSPTGGTEAFF.

The chain recombines TRBV28 with TRBJ2-7, with 11 bases matching TRBD1. Looked up from germline, CDR1 is MDHEN and CDR2 is SYDVKM. V shed 3 bases, J shed 5 bases, and the junction held 6 bases outside the gene matches. CDR3 length: 15 residues. The CDR3 is CASSFYGTGGHEQYF. CDR3 sequence (DNA): TGTGCCAGCAGTTTTTATGGGACAGGGGGGCACGAGCAGTACTTC.

This clone appeared once. This chain links TRBV3-1 (or the pseudogene TRBV3-2) with TRBJ1-3, with 7 bases identical to TRBD1. This CDR3 has 15 residues. V was clipped by 4 bases and J by 4 bases; unmatched bases: 7. Germline-derived CDR1 and CDR2 are LGHDT and YNNKEL (reference sequence). The DNA for the CDR3 is TGTGCCAGCAGCCTACCACAGGGGCTCGGAAACACCATATATTTT. It yields the protein CASSLPQGLGNTIYF.

This clone occurred a few times. The chain combines TRBV19 with TRBJ1-5; the D gene is possibly TRBD1 (6 bases). The CDR3 is 18 residues long. Looked up from germline, CDR1 is LNHDA and CDR2 is SQIVND (reference sequence). The ends were cut back, 4 bases at V and 0 bases at J, with 19 bases in the middle. CDR3 amino acids: CASSTAWTARNSNQPQHF. The CDR3 coding sequence is TGTGCCAGTAGTACGGCCTGGACAGCACGGAATAGCAATCAGCCCCAGCATTTT.

This chain joins TRBV28 and TRBJ1-2; D is possibly TRBD1 (5 bases). CDR3 size: 16 residues. The V end lost 2 bases, the J end lost 4 bases, and 17 bases lay between the germline ends. CDR1 and CDR2 (germline): MDHEN, SYDVKM. CDR3: CASSLKGRGSGYGYTF. The CDR3 nucleotides are TGTGCCAGCAGTTTAAAGGGGCGGGGTAGTGGCTATGGCTACACCTTC.

The chain carries TRBV3-1 (or the pseudogene TRBV3-2) and TRBJ2-1; TRBD1 matches at 8 bases. The CDR3 runs 14 residues. V trimming: 7 bases; J trimming: 2 bases; junction bases outside the gene matches: 4. Germline values: CDR1 LGHDT, CDR2 YNNKEL (reference sequence). The CDR3 DNA is TGTGCCAGCAACACAGGGGGGCCCTACAATGAGCAGTTCTTC. It encodes CASNTGGPYNEQFF.

The gene calls are TRBV5-6 and TRBJ1-2, with D unresolved. Germline lookup yields CDR1 SGHDT and CDR2 YYEEEE. Trimming pared 4 bases from V and 3 bases from J, leaving 13 bases between. This CDR3 spans 14 amino acids. The CDR3 reads CASSPMSPDYGYTF. CDR3 DNA: TGTGCCAGCAGCCCCATGTCGCCGGACTATGGCTACACCTTC.

The chain links TRBV28 to TRBJ2-1; TRBD2 aligns across 9 bases. Trimming at V came to 1 base and at J to 7 bases, leaving 5 bases not matched to a gene. This CDR3 contains 15 residues. Germline-derived CDR1 and CDR2 are MDHEN and SYDVKM. CDR3 sequence reads: CASSLLAGVTNEQFF. The CDR3, as DNA: TGTGCCAGCAGTTTATTAGCGGGAGTAACAAATGAGCAGTTCTTC.

The chain has TRBV7-8 and TRBJ1-6, with D unclear. Germline V gene lookup returns CDR1 SGHVS and CDR2 FQNEAQ. The CDR3 length is 12 residues. V was clipped by 0 bases and J by 13 bases, with 7 bases between them. Here the CDR3 reads CASSLAPGPLHF. The CDR3 DNA is TGTGCCAGCAGCTTAGCACCGGGGCCCCTCCACTTT.

This chain joins TRBV5-1 and TRBJ1-6; unclear D gene. This CDR3 contains 16 residues. Germline V gene lookup returns CDR1 SGHRS and CDR2 YFSETQ. Trimming removed 4 bases at V and 5 bases at J, with 16 bases between. The CDR3 nucleotides read TGCGCCAGCAGCCTCCGGTTGGTTCGGGATAATTCACCCCTCCACTTT. Translation gives CASSLRLVRDNSPLHF.

The rearrangement joins TRBV28 to TRBJ1-1; no clear D. The germline V and J ends were trimmed by 1 base and 10 bases, with 13 bases remaining between them. The CDR3 is made up of 13 amino acids. From germline, CDR1 is MDHEN and CDR2 SYDVKM. CDR3 region: CASSLFIGRGAFF. In nucleotides, the CDR3 is TGTGCCAGCAGTTTATTTATTGGAAGAGGAGCTTTCTTT. The full variable domain, its missing parts supplied by reference TRBV28 and TRBJ1-1, is DVKVTQSSRYLVKRTGEKVFLECVQDMDHENMFWYRQDPGLGLRLIYFSYDVKMKEKGDIPEGYSVSREKKERFSLILESASTNQTSMYLCASSLFIGRGAFFGQGTRLTVV.

This clone was detected once. The chain employs TRBV6-5 and TRBJ2-1, with 8 positions matching TRBD1. The CDR3 extends over 16 amino acids. Germline V gene data show CDR1 as MNHEY and CDR2 as SVGAGI. Germline trimming cut 0 bases from V and 2 bases from J; bases unmatched to any gene: 3. This CDR3 reads CASSYSKDRAYNEQFF. CDR3 nucleotide sequence: TGTGCCAGCAGTTACTCGAAGGACAGGGCCTACAATGAGCAGTTCTTC.

The genes are TRBV19 and TRBJ2-2, with 7 bases identical to TRBD2. The CDR3 loop spans 16 amino acids. The germline gives CDR1 LNHDA, CDR2 SQIVND (reference sequence). The junction had 6 bases not matched to a gene; V was cut back by 0 bases and J by 5 bases. For the CDR3, the DNA is TGTGCCAGTAGTATAGACCTAGCGGCGGGAACCGGGGAGCTGTTTTTT. Its translation is CASSIDLAAGTGELFF.

The CDR3 DNA is TGTGCCAGCAGCGGGGACAGCTCCTACGAGCAGTACTTC. Its protein product is CASSGDSSYEQYF. The chain couples TRBV11-3 to TRBJ2-7, with 7 bases matching TRBD1. The CDR3 spans 13 residues. CDR1 SGHNT and CDR2 YENEEA come from the germline V gene. The junction had 1 base not matched to a gene; V was cut back by 5 bases and J by 0 bases.

The rearrangement uses TRBV27 and TRBJ2-1, with 13 bases lining up with TRBD2. The junction had 7 bases not matched to a gene; V was cut back by 4 bases and J by 7 bases. Germline-derived CDR1 and CDR2 are MNHEY and SMNVEV (reference sequence). The CDR3 is 16 residues long. The CDR3 coding sequence is TGTGCCAGCAGTTCCTGGACTAGCGGGAGTATAAATGAGCAGTTCTTC. This encodes CASSSWTSGSINEQFF.

The chain uses TRBV19 and TRBJ2-3; D is undetermined. The V end lost 5 bases, the J end lost 3 bases, and 6 bases lay between the germline ends. Germline assignment: CDR1 LNHDA and CDR2 SQIVND (reference sequence). The CDR3 is 12 residues long. The DNA of the CDR3 is TGTGCCAGTAGTCCCAGGACAGATACGCAGTATTTT. This translates into CASSPRTDTQYF.